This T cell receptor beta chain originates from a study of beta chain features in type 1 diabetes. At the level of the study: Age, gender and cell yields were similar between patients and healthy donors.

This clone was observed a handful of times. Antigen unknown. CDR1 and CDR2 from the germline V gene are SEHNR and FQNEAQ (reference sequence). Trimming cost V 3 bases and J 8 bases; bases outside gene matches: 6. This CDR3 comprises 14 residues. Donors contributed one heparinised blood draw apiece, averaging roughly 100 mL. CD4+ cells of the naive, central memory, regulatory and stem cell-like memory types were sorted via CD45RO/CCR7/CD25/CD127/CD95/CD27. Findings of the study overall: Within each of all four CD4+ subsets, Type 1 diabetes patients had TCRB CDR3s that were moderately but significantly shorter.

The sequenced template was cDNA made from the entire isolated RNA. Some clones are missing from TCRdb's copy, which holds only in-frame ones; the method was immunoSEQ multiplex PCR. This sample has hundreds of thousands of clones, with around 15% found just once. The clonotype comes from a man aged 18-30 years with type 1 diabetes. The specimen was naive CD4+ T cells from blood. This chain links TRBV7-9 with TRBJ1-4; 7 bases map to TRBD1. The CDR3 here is CASSFRQGEEKLFF. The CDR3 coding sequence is TGTGCCAGCAGCTTCCGACAGGGAGAGGAAAAACTGTTTTTT.